A selection of T cell receptor beta chains follows, all from one sample in a study of shared clonotypes between healthy human individuals. The table came from immunoSEQ multiplex PCR; TCRdb's copy has only in-frame clones and leaves some out. The sample has a few million clones, approximately 95% seen once. Sample: naive CD4+ T cells from PBMCs. These receptor sequences come from a man aged 18 to 29 in good health. Some clones in this sample may be carry-over from other donors' samples. Each CDR3 is given with its conserved first and last residue. Each record gives: J gene, clone size, V gene, D gene, CDR3 protein, CDR3 DNA. D genes are given only for firm matches. The size field is filled for only some rows; it gives once, few, many or a size class.

TRBJ1-2 | - | TRBV28 | TRBD1 | CASSPPSPGGGYTF | TGTGCCAGCAGCCCCCCATCCCCAGGGGGCGGCTACACCTTC
TRBJ2-3 | - | TRBV6-5 | - | CASRKTDTQYF | TGTGCCAGCAGGAAAACGGATACGCAGTATTTT
TRBJ2-2 | - | TRBV6-1 | TRBD2 | CASSERTSGYTGELFF | TGTGCCAGCAGTGAAAGGACTAGCGGGTACACCGGGGAGCTGTTTTTT
TRBJ1-1 | - | TRBV5-1 | TRBD1 | CASSPGQGANTEAFF | TGCGCCAGCAGCCCGGGACAGGGGGCGAACACTGAAGCTTTCTTT
TRBJ2-1 | - | TRBV5-1 | TRBD2 | CASSSPSGSSYNEQFF | TGCGCCAGCAGCTCCCCTAGCGGGAGCTCCTACAATGAGCAGTTCTTC
TRBJ2-1 | - | TRBV9 | TRBD2 | CASSEAGGSYNEQFF | TGTGCCAGCAGCGAGGCGGGAGGGAGCTACAATGAGCAGTTCTTC
TRBJ1-5 | once | TRBV28 | - | CAIKVGNQPQHF | TGTGCCATCAAGGTTGGTAATCAGCCCCAGCATTTT
TRBJ1-2 | once | TRBV7-3 | TRBD1 | CASSPSGQDYGYTF | TGTGCCAGCAGCCCGTCCGGACAGGACTATGGCTACACCTTC
TRBJ1-1 | - | TRBV28 | - | CASRAEGRGGEAFF | TGTGCCAGCAGAGCTGAGGGACGGGGTGGGGAAGCTTTCTTT
TRBJ1-1 | once | TRBV10-3 | - | CAISEAPGDLGTEAFF | TGTGCCATCAGTGAGGCGCCAGGGGATTTAGGCACTGAAGCTTTCTTT
TRBJ2-2 | - | TRBV7-3 | TRBD1 | CASSLQGANTGELFF | TGTGCCAGCAGCCTACAGGGGGCGAACACCGGGGAGCTGTTTTTT
TRBJ1-6 | once | TRBV30 | - | CAWSVRGNSPLHF | TGTGCCTGGAGTGTCAGGGGAAATTCACCCCTCCACTTT
TRBJ1-1 | - | TRBV7-2 | TRBD1 | CASSSTGGGEAFF | TGTGCCAGCAGCTCGACAGGGGGCGGTGAAGCTTTCTTT